The present entry profiles one TCR beta chain with its context. Germline V CDR1 and CDR2: LGHNT, FRNRAP. With 1 base removed from V and 10 bases from J, the gap between germline ends came to 14 bases. The CDR3 runs to 14 residues. The sample comes from a study of cytomegalovirus exposure and HLA in healthy donors. The data were produced by immunoSEQ multiplex PCR, yet TCRdb's version contains in-frame clones alone and is incomplete. This table has some 200,000 clones, 86% appearing once. The approximately 120-subject validation cohort, separate from the roughly 700-subject first cohort, included the donors.

V gene TRBV12-5 combines with J gene TRBJ2-1; no reliable D call. Material for sequencing was PBMCs. This receptor was identified in a man under 40 in good health and CMV-seropositive. CDR3 nucleotides: TGTGCTAGTGGTTTGGAGCTTGAGTGGGGAGAGCAGTTCTTC. Its protein product is CASGLELEWGEQFF. The full variable domain, rest sourced from reference TRBV12-5 and TRBJ2-1, is DARVTQTPRHKVTEMGQEVTMRCQPILGHNTVFWYRQTMMQGLELLAYFRNRAPLDDSGMPKDRFSAEMPDATLATLKIQPSEPRDSAVYFCASGLELEWGEQFFGPGTRLTVL.